The T cell receptor beta chain under discussion was sequenced for a study of cytomegalovirus exposure and HLA in healthy donors. Study at large: Of some 410 genotyped donors, roughly 81% grouped in the Caucasian-associated ancestry cluster. Overall study results and limits: In a later analysis, HLA-associated beta chains showed higher expansion and lower generation probabilities than comparable chains.

It was with 60 Vbeta and 13 Jbeta primers that the PCR ran. Sequenced by immunoSEQ multiplex PCR; TCRdb stores in-frame clones only, minus some. The data contain approximately 150,000 clones, approximately 73% of them singletons. At the time of sampling, donors were nominally healthy, though unrecorded immune exposures were likely. With regard to this clone: Antigen unknown.

Trimming removed 8 bases from V and 11 bases from J, with 21 bases in between. Germline V gene lookup returns CDR1 MDHEN and CDR2 SYDVKM. The CDR3 extends over 13 amino acids. Sequenced: PBMCs. The TCR comes from a man under 40 in good health and CMV-seropositive. This chain joins TRBV28 and TRBJ2-5; D perhaps matches TRBD1 (7 bases). As DNA, the CDR3 is TGTGCCAGCTGGGCAGGGGGGTCTCGGGAGCAGTACTTC. Its protein is CASWAGGSREQYF.